This TCR beta chain emerged from a study of T cells after somatic rescue of genetic block. This CDR3 is built from 14 residues. V was pared by 5 bases and J by 1 base, with 11 bases between. Germline-derived CDR1 and CDR2 are SGHVS and FNYEAQ. Generated by immunoSEQ multiplex PCR, the TCRdb table keeps only in-frame clones and is missing some. This sample has tens of thousands of clones, with less than 95% found just once. The chain combines TRBV7-6 with TRBJ2-5; D possibly corresponds to TRBD1 (6 bases). The sequenced material came from peripheral blood mononuclear cells (PBMCs). The TCR comes from a man aged 35-49 years. Written as DNA, the CDR3 is TGTGCCAGCAGCAAAGGGGGATCCCAAGAGACCCAGTACTTC. Amino acids: CASSKGGSQETQYF. Combining the CDR3 with reference TRBV7-6 and TRBJ2-5 gives the whole variable domain GAGVSQSPRYKVTKRGQDVALRCDPISGHVSLYWYRQALGQGPEFLTYFNYEAQQDKSGLPNDRFSAERPEGSISTLTIQRTEQRDSAMYRCASSKGGSQETQYFGPGTRLLVL.